These 5 T cell receptor beta chains came from one sample sequenced in a study of OX40 agonist ivuxolimab in advanced cancers. Library prep was done by the immunoSEQ multiplex PCR assay. TCRdb re-hosts the immuneACCESS table, in-frame sequences only. Its copies lack some clones; in the studies checked, an unresolved V gene accounts for under half of them, and the cause for the rest is not known. The sample data list roughly 80,000 clones, and approximately 84% of these were observed just once. In total, the top ten clones hold less than 3.5% of the sample. The material was CD4+ or CD8+ T cells sorted from blood, obtained in a trial of the OX40 agonist ivuxolimab. These TCRs come from an adult with an advanced solid tumor such as melanoma, head and neck, liver or kidney cancer.

The chain couples TRBV4-1 to TRBJ1-4; a weak D match, TRBD1 (5 bases). V shed 3 bases and J shed 5 bases, with 10 bases lying between them. Germline V gives CDR1 MGHRA, CDR2 YSYEKL. This CDR3 comprises 14 residues. CDR3 DNA: TGCGCCAGCAGCCAGGGACGGAGCAATGAAAAACTGTTTTTT. Encoded protein: CASSQGRSNEKLFF.

This chain connects TRBV10-3 to TRBJ1-1; D remains ambiguous. The germline V gene has CDR1 ENHRY and CDR2 SYGVKD. V lost 4 bases and J 1 base, leaving 13 bases between the germline ends. The CDR3 is 15 residues long. The CDR3 region has the DNA TGTGCCATCAGTGGCCTCGGGATCTGGAACACTGAAGCTTTCTTT. Translated: CAISGLGIWNTEAFF.

This chain uses TRBV19 with TRBJ2-1, with D perhaps being TRBD1 or TRBD2 (5 bases each). V was trimmed by 5 bases and J by 1 base, leaving 9 bases between them. From germline, CDR1 is LNHDA and CDR2 SQIVND (reference sequence). The CDR3 sequence is 14 residues long. The CDR3 loop reads CASSGDGSYNEQFF. The CDR3, as DNA: TGTGCCAGTAGTGGGGACGGGTCCTACAATGAGCAGTTCTTC. Based on the CDR3 plus reference TRBV19 and TRBJ2-1, the full variable domain is DGGITQSPKYLFRKEGQNVTLSCEQNLNHDAMYWYRQDPGQGLRLIYYSQIVNDFQKGDIAEGYSVSREKKESFPLTVTSAQKNPTAFYLCASSGDGSYNEQFFGPGTRLTVL.

Only a few counts were recorded for this clone. Since no conserved phenylalanine or tryptophan closes the CDR3, a read error is the likely cause. The DNA is omitted, as the CDR3 cannot be located on it reliably, and the CDR3 follows TCRdb's listing. J is TRBJ1-1 and V is TRBV19; the table's TRBD1 call for D was not verified on the DNA. The length of the CDR3 is 12 amino acids, counting both ends. Germline assignment: CDR1 LNHDA and CDR2 SQIVND (reference sequence). The CDR3: CASSDAGGTQRL.

This chain joins TRBV6-6 and TRBJ1-5, with 7 positions matching TRBD1. The CDR3 spans 14 residues. J gave up 3 bases and V 5 bases, and 4 bases lay outside the gene matches. The germline CDR1 and CDR2 sequences are MNHNY and SVGAGI (reference sequence). The CDR3 here is CASSAQGVNQPQHF. In DNA form, the CDR3 reads TGTGCCAGCAGTGCCCAGGGGGTCAATCAGCCCCAGCATTTT.